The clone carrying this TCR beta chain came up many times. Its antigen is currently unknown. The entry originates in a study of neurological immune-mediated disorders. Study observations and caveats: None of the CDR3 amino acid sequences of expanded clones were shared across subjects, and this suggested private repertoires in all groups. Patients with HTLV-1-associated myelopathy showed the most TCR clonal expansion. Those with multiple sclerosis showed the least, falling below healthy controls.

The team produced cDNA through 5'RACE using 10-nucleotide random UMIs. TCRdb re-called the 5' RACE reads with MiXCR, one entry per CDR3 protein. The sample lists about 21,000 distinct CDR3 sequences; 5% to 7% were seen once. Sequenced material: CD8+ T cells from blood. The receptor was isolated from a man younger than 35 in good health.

The CDR3 reads CASSQASTGVYGYTF. The CDR3 bases are TGCGCCAGCAGCCAAGCTTCGACAGGGGTCTATGGCTACACCTTC. The chain combines TRBV4-3 with TRBJ1-2, with TRBD1 identical over 8 bases. Germline assignment: CDR1 LGHNA and CDR2 YSLEER. CDR3 length: 15 amino acids. The V segment lost 1 base and the J segment 4 bases; nucleotides outside the gene matches: 5.